Below are 2 T cell receptor beta chains sequenced from a single sample in a study of identical twins. MiXCR, run by TCRdb on the 5' RACE reads, gives a single entry per CDR3 protein. There are 300,000 or so distinct CDR3 sequences in the sample; 8% to 9.5% occur only once, and 6% to 8.5% lies in the top ten. The sample was also reused in another study, on yellow fever vaccine responses in identical twins.

The source material was CD8+ T cells sorted from blood. These receptor sequences come from a woman between 18 and 29 years old in good health.

The V gene is TRBV3-1, the J gene TRBJ2-5; unclear D gene. Trimming took off 9 bases at V and 3 bases at J, with 8 bases between the two ends. Per germline, CDR1 LGHDT and CDR2 YNNKEL (reference sequence). The CDR3 spans 11 residues. The CDR3 region is CASRAKETQYF. DNA for the CDR3: TGTGCCAGTAGGGCCAAAGAGACCCAGTACTTC.

There are a few counts of this clonotype. The chain recombines TRBV12-3 or TRBV12-4 with TRBJ2-7; the D is unclear. Trimming stripped 6 bases from V and 3 bases from J, with 12 bases between. This CDR3 spans 13 amino acids. CDR3 amino acids: CASSPPILYEQYF. Here the CDR3 DNA reads TGTGCCAGCAGCCCACCCATCCTCTACGAGCAGTACTTC.